This TCR beta chain appears in the sequencing data of a study of T cell changes during pregnancy in multiple sclerosis. With V trimmed by 5 bases and J by 6 bases, 3 bases remained unmatched. The CDR3 is 15 amino acids. Germline V CDR1 and CDR2: MNHNS, SASEGT. Profiled with immunoSEQ multiplex PCR; TCRdb holds only in-frame clones, not every one. The sample lists 45,000 or so clones; about 90% were seen once. The chain couples TRBV6-1 to TRBJ2-1; 14 bases are shared with TRBD2. The starting material was peripheral blood, obtained in the first trimester of pregnancy. The receptor was isolated from a female donor with multiple sclerosis, enrolled in a pregnancy study. CDR3: CASSTGTSGSNEQFF. Written as DNA, the CDR3 is TGTGCCAGCAGTACCGGGACTAGCGGGAGCAATGAGCAGTTCTTC.